This entry describes one T cell receptor (beta chain). All gene names here are mouse names. The observed sequence ends 1 residue before the CDR3 terminus, with the missing tail filled in from the germline J gene. The sample is drawn from a study of tissue T cells after allogeneic stem cell transplantation. Sequenced by immunoSEQ multiplex PCR; TCRdb stores in-frame clones only, minus some. The repertoire has some 5,000 clones, roughly 49% of them found once; the top ten carry 9%. As for time point: mouse harvest day 7 after allogeneic transplant. Mouse grafts combined 10^7 T-cell-depleted bone marrow cells with 10^6 splenic CD5+ T cells. V lost 6 bases to trimming and J lost 3 bases; unmatched junction nucleotides: 2. The CDR3 consists of 13 residues. The germline V gene has CDR1 KGHPV and CDR2 FQNQEV (reference sequence).

The clonotype comes from a female BALB/c mouse given C57BL/6 T cells with graft-versus-host disease after an allogeneic hematopoietic cell transplant. Specimen: gut tissue. J is TRBJ2-1 and V is TRBV26, with 7 bases aligning to TRBD1. The CDR3 sequence is CASRRDSYAEQFF. Partial CDR3 DNA: TGTGCCAGCAGGCGGGACAGCTATGCTGAGCAGTTC.